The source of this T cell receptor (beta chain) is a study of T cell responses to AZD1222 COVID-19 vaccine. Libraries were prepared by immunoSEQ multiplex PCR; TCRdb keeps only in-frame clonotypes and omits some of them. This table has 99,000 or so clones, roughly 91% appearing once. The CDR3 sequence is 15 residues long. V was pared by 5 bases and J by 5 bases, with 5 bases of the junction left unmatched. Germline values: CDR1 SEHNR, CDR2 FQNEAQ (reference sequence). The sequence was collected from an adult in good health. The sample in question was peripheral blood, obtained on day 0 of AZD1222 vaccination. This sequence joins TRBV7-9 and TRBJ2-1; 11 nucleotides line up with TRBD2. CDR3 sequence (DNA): TGTGCCAGCAGCCCTAGCGGGAGGAGAAACAATGAGCAGTTCTTC. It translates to CASSPSGRRNNEQFF.